Reported below is one T cell receptor (beta chain). No antigen is known for it. This record comes from a study of T cell repertoires in ileal Crohn's disease. Study as a whole: All patients had surgery for stricturing (around 60%) or penetrating (about 39%) disease. Study-wide results and limits: Clonal expansions were more frequent in active smokers than non-smokers at surgery. Sorted CD8 T cells held more high-frequency clones than CD4. Endoscopic recurrence occurred in every patient whose clonality exceeded 26.8%.

Only in-frame clones appear in the TCRdb table, and some are missing; sequencing was by immunoSEQ multiplex PCR. Here the sample spans approximately 11,000 clones, 55% to 80% being singletons. The ends were cut back, 0 bases at V and 0 bases at J, with 6 bases in the middle. Germline-derived CDR1 and CDR2 are SGHAT and FQNNGV. The CDR3 has 14 residues. Time point in this sample: neoterminal ileum biopsy at postoperative endoscopy, about 6 months after surgery. The TCR was taken from an adult with Crohn's disease. Sample: ileal tissue. The J gene is TRBJ2-7, the V gene TRBV11-2; no firm D call. For the CDR3, the DNA is TGTGCCAGCAGCTTAGATTCGGGCTCCTACGAGCAGTACTTC. Its translation is CASSLDSGSYEQYF.